This T cell receptor (beta chain) was recorded in a study of T cell responses to AZD1222 COVID-19 vaccine. In the study overall: Second-dose schedules of about 4 or about 12 weeks were combined.

Sequencing was performed with immunoSEQ multiplex PCR; in TCRdb, only in-frame clones are kept and a portion is missing. This table has 150,000 to 200,000 clones, approximately 91% appearing once. Turning to this clone: Its target is not known.

Germline CDR1 reads KGHSH; CDR2 reads LQKENI. The V and J ends lost 3 bases and 7 bases respectively, with 12 bases between them. There are 13 residues in the CDR3. Broader study findings: Receipt of two AZD1222 doses was followed by a rise in Spike-specific TCR breadth and depth. Reportedly, nearly half of unique spike TCRs recognized epitopes outside B.1.351/B.1.1.7 mutations. Donors were largely white British and mainly female; clonal diversity was possibly underestimated.

The source was peripheral blood, collected on day 0 of AZD1222 vaccination. This receptor was identified in an adult in good health. The gene calls are TRBV18 and TRBJ1-2; D might be TRBD1 (5 bases). The CDR3: CASSPGQGVGYTF. In DNA, the CDR3 is TGTGCCAGCTCACCGGGGCAGGGCGTTGGCTACACCTTC.